Detailed here is one TCR beta chain. The antigen remains unidentified. The ends were cut back, 2 bases at V and 5 bases at J, with 7 bases in the middle. Germline assignment: CDR1 SGHTA and CDR2 FQGNSA. The CDR3 contains 12 residues. The data derive from a study of T cell repertoires in cytomegalovirus infection. For the study at large: CMV epitopes that were recently identified and HLA-C-restricted were used alongside well-studied HLA-B-restricted ones. Signatures in public TCR beta sequences pointed to both CMV infection and matching HLA type.

Findings and limits, study-wide: Of the TCR beta families, the public ones yielded a cumulative frequency that identified carriers of CMV plus the relevant HLA. The ex vivo response was dominated by HLA-C-restricted CMV-specific TCR beta clonotypes.

MiXCR, applied by TCRdb to the reads, yields one record per CDR3 protein. The sample lists some 700,000 distinct CDR3 sequences, around a third occurring once. The clonotype comes from a human donor in good health (CMV status not recorded). Some clones in this sample may be carry-over from other donors' samples. The material sequenced was cultured PBMCs, taken from culture after CMV antigen stimulation. This chain joins TRBV7-2 and TRBJ2-7; D unresolved. CDR3 in amino acids: CASSLFDHEQYF. The CDR3 bases are TGTGCCAGCAGCTTATTTGATCACGAGCAGTACTTC.